This passage covers 20 T cell receptor beta chains from one sample sequenced in a study of blood T cell repertoires in COVID-19. Sequenced by immunoSEQ multiplex PCR; TCRdb stores in-frame clones only, minus some. The data show 20,000 to 30,000 clones, with 65% to 90% seen just once and around 24% held by the top ten. Sample: peripheral blood. Receptors were obtained from a human donor in a cohort sampled during active COVID-19.

The chain joins TRBV29-1 to TRBJ2-3; possible D gene TRBD1, 5 bases. V was shortened by 6 bases and J by 0 bases, with 16 bases between the two germline ends. Germline V gene data show CDR1 as SQVTM and CDR2 as ANQGSEA. This CDR3 has 15 amino acids. CDR3 sequence (DNA): TGCAGCGTCCGCACAGGAATAGCAAGCACAGATACGCAGTATTTT. Translation gives CSVRTGIASTDTQYF.

The rearrangement links TRBV5-4 to TRBJ2-3, with 7 nucleotides matching TRBD2. After removal of 1 base from V and 4 bases from J, the junction contained 9 bases not matched to a gene. Germline loops: CDR1 SGHNT, CDR2 YYREEE (reference sequence). The CDR3 has 16 amino acids. CDR3 region: CASSLRASGLADTQYF. In DNA, the CDR3 is TGTGCCAGCAGCTTGAGGGCTAGCGGTTTGGCAGATACGCAGTATTTT.

A few counts support this clone. The chain recombines TRBV30 with TRBJ1-1, with a tentative D call TRBD1 (5 bases). The CDR3 length is 14 residues. Germline V gene data show CDR1 as GTSNPN and CDR2 as SVGIG (reference sequence). V lost 1 base and J 5 bases, leaving 14 bases between the germline ends. The CDR3 nucleotides are TGTGCCTGGAGTGATCCCGGGGGGGGGACTGAAGCTTTCTTT. This codes for CAWSDPGGGTEAFF.

The V and J genes are TRBV6-2 or TRBV6-3 and TRBJ2-5, with D perhaps matching TRBD2 (5 bases). V was pared by 0 bases and J by 3 bases, with 14 bases between. This CDR3 has 16 residues. Germline CDR1 and CDR2: MNHEY and SVGEGT. CDR3 nucleotide sequence: TGTGCCAGCAGTTACTCGGCGGCTAGCTGGAAAGAGACCCAGTACTTC. Translation: CASSYSAASWKETQYF.

The chain combines TRBV7-9 with TRBJ2-6; unclear D gene. In germline, CDR1 is SEHNR, CDR2 FQNEAQ (reference sequence). The CDR3 length is 17 residues. The V end lost 1 base, the J end lost 2 bases, and 12 bases lay between the germline ends. In DNA, the CDR3 is TGTGCCAGCAGCTTAGGATCTTTAGGAGCTGGGGCCAACGTCCTGACTTTC. Translated, it gives CASSLGSLGAGANVLTF.

By proportion, this clone is medium-sized. This rearrangement joins TRBV3-1 (or the pseudogene TRBV3-2) to TRBJ2-3, with TRBD2 as a possible D gene (6 bases). CDR1 LGHDT and CDR2 YNNKEL come from the germline V gene (reference sequence). V was shortened by 2 bases and J by 8 bases, with 17 bases between the two germline ends. This CDR3 comprises 15 residues. The CDR3 is CASSQPGGLRATQYF. The DNA of the CDR3 is TGTGCCAGCAGCCAACCTGGGGGGTTGAGGGCTACGCAGTATTTT.

The chain combines TRBV7-2 with TRBJ2-1; TRBD2 matches at 7 bases. J lost 5 bases, V lost 5 bases, and 12 bases had no gene match. The V gene's germline CDR1 is SGHTA and CDR2 FQGNSA. The CDR3 contains 16 residues. In nucleotides, the CDR3 is TGTGCCAGCAGCCCCCGAGCCGGGGGGATCGACAATGAGCAGTTCTTC. Protein product: CASSPRAGGIDNEQFF.

This clone showed up just once. CDR3 DNA sequence: TGCGCCAGCAGTGAGTCGGGACAAGACTATGGCTACACCTTC. Translating gives CASSESGQDYGYTF. V usage is TRBV10-1 and J usage is TRBJ1-2, with TRBD1 as a possible D gene (6 bases). Germline V gene lookup returns CDR1 WNHNN and CDR2 SYGVQD (reference sequence). The CDR3 is made up of 14 amino acids. Trimming removed 0 bases from V and 3 bases from J, with 8 bases in between.

This clone was counted only a few times. The gene calls are TRBV27 and TRBJ2-7, with D possibly TRBD1 on 6 matching bases. The CDR3 contains 14 residues. The germline V gene encodes CDR1 MNHEY and CDR2 SMNVEV (reference sequence). The V gene lost 0 bases and the J gene lost 2 bases, with 8 bases spanning the gap. The CDR3 sequence: CASSLSRGTYEQYF. As DNA, the CDR3 is TGTGCCAGCAGTTTATCCAGGGGCACCTACGAGCAGTACTTC.

The chain combines TRBV27 with TRBJ2-3; 13 bases are a match to TRBD2. The CDR3 totals 17 residues. V lost 3 bases and J lost 5; bases outside the gene matches: 8. Germline V gene sequence: CDR1 MNHEY, CDR2 SMNVEV (reference sequence). CDR3 DNA: TGTGCCAGCAGTTTGGTACTAGCGGGGGGGCCAGGAGATACGCAGTATTTT. Its translation: CASSLVLAGGPGDTQYF.

The count of this clone is one. The chain has TRBV30 and TRBJ1-1, with D tentatively TRBD1 (6 bases). CDR1 is GTSNPN and CDR2 is SVGIG in the germline V gene (reference sequence). This CDR3 contains 16 residues. V was cut by 0 bases and J by 11 bases, with 25 bases left in between. The DNA of the CDR3 is TGTGCCTGGAGTGTAGAATCAGGGGTTGTATTTTCTTGGGCTTTCTTT. The encoded protein is CAWSVESGVVFSWAFF. Variable domain in full (rest from reference TRBV30 and TRBJ1-1): SQTIHQWPATLVQPVGSPLSLECTVEGTSNPNLYWYRQAAGRGLQLLFYSVGIGQISSEVPQNLSASRPQDRQFILSSKKLLLSDSGFYLCAWSVESGVVFSWAFFGQGTRLTVV.

The genes are TRBV10-3 and TRBJ1-3; D not certain. The CDR3 is 16 amino acids. Trimming left V 4 bases short and J 0 bases short, with 13 bases between. The germline V gene encodes CDR1 ENHRY and CDR2 SYGVKD. CDR3 protein: CAISAGELGSGNTIYF. DNA for the CDR3: TGTGCCATCAGTGCTGGGGAGCTCGGCTCTGGAAACACCATATATTTT.

The J gene is TRBJ1-2, the V gene TRBV30; D gene uncertain. The CDR3 has 14 amino acids. The V and J ends lost 3 bases and 0 bases respectively, with 11 bases between them. Germline CDR1 GTSNPN, CDR2 SVGIG (reference sequence). The CDR3 DNA follows: TGTGCCTGGAGCCCCGGGGTAACTAACTATGGCTACACCTTC. Protein sequence: CAWSPGVTNYGYTF.

The V call is TRBV4-2, the J call TRBJ2-1; D is ambiguous. The CDR3 totals 11 residues. V lost 2 bases to trimming and J lost 7 bases, with 3 bases between them. Germline CDR1 LGHNA, CDR2 YNFKEQ. The CDR3 is CASSQYNEQFF. The CDR3 DNA reads as TGTGCCAGCAGCCAATATAATGAGCAGTTCTTC.

In this sample, this clone turned up a few times. V usage is TRBV5-1 and J usage is TRBJ2-5; TRBD2 matches at 12 bases. V gave up 4 bases and J gave up 4 bases; unmatched junction bases: 5. This CDR3 spans 15 amino acids. In germline, CDR1 is SGHRS, CDR2 YFSETQ. The CDR3 nucleotides are TGCGCCAGCAGCCCTAGCGGGGGGGCCAGAGAGACCCAGTACTTC. Its translation is CASSPSGGARETQYF.

This clone is medium-sized (0.01 to 0.1%) within its sample. The CDR3 nucleotides are TGTGCCAGCAGTGAAAGGGGGCATCAAGAGACCCAGTACTTC. This codes for CASSERGHQETQYF. The chain uses TRBV25-1 and TRBJ2-5; 7 positions match TRBD1. Trimming cost V 2 bases and J 2 bases; bases outside gene matches: 2. This CDR3 is 14 amino acids long. CDR1 MGHDK and CDR2 SYGVNS come from the germline V gene.

In DNA, the CDR3 is TGTGCCAGCAGCCAATCCCAGGGATCCACAGATACGCAGTATTTT. Its translation is CASSQSQGSTDTQYF. The chain employs TRBV4-2 and TRBJ2-3; D is possibly TRBD1 (5 bases). The CDR3 consists of 15 residues. V was cut by 2 bases and J by 2 bases, with 11 bases left in between. Germline loops: CDR1 LGHNA, CDR2 YNFKEQ.

The chain recombines TRBV4-3 with TRBJ2-3, with D perhaps matching TRBD2 (6 bases). The CDR3 covers 15 residues. V dropped 0 bases and J dropped 5 bases, with 12 bases sitting between them. The V gene's germline CDR1 is LGHNA and CDR2 YSLEER. The CDR3 spells CASSQEVASEDTQYF. CDR3 nucleotides: TGCGCCAGCAGCCAAGAGGTCGCTAGCGAAGATACGCAGTATTTT.

This sequence joins TRBV5-5 and TRBJ1-1; a weak D match, TRBD1 (5 bases). Trimming removed 6 bases from V and 4 bases from J, with 16 bases in between. This CDR3 is 14 amino acids long. Germline lookup yields CDR1 SGHKS and CDR2 YYEKEE (reference sequence). As DNA, the CDR3 is TGTGCCAGCACCGAAATCTTAGGGGCCACTGAAGCTTTCTTT. The encoded protein is CASTEILGATEAFF.

The genes are TRBV5-4 and TRBJ2-1; 11 nucleotides line up with TRBD2. Germline CDR1 is SGHNT and CDR2 is YYREEE (reference sequence). The CDR3 consists of 16 residues. V gave up 3 bases and J gave up 8 bases; unmatched junction bases: 10. The CDR3 DNA sequence: TGTGCCAGCAGCTCCATTAGCGGGGGGGGCCGGGATGAGCAGTTCTTC. Protein: CASSSISGGGRDEQFF.